This TCR beta chain was recorded in a study of blood T cells in healthy people across ages. Using a J-beta primer mix together with a sample-barcoded 5' primer, a second PCR was run for about 6 to 12 cycles. TCRdb redid the calling of the 5' RACE reads with MiXCR, one entry per CDR3 protein. The sample yields about 800,000 distinct CDR3 sequences, 55% to 75% seen once. The CDR3 length is 15 residues. Germline CDR1 and CDR2: MDHEN and SYDVKM. Between the trimmed V and J ends, which lost 3 bases and 3 bases, there was a span of 14 bases. The chain joins TRBV28 to TRBJ1-2, with D possibly being TRBD1 (6 bases). The TCR comes from a man aged 30-40 years in good health. The specimen sequenced was blood. The CDR3 reads CASSFPKQGHYGYTF. The CDR3 DNA reads TGTGCCAGCAGTTTCCCCAAACAGGGACACTATGGCTACACCTTC.